These 14 T cell receptor beta chains were sequenced from one sample in a study of sequential checkpoint blockade in melanoma. Here immunoSEQ multiplex PCR was the method, and the copy in TCRdb shows in-frame clones only, minus some. This table has about 11,000 clones, about three quarters appearing once. Treatment here: randomized to nivolumab then ipilimumab (arm A) or the reverse (arm B). The sequences come from CD8+ T cells sorted from blood (inferred from file names), collected from a patient given nivolumab and ipilimumab in sequence. The receptors shown here come from a human donor with melanoma.

The J gene is TRBJ2-5, the V gene TRBV19; the match to TRBD1 covers 7 bases. The end of the DNA is better explained by TRBJ2-7, so the J call may be wrong. The CDR3 loop spans 11 amino acids. From germline, CDR1 is LNHDA and CDR2 SQIVND (reference sequence). The CDR3 DNA follows: TGTGCCAGTAAGGGGGCCAGCGAGCAGTACTTC. The encoded protein is CASKGASEQYF.

A remark on this clone: Other DNA sequences in the sample encode the same CDR3. The rearrangement links TRBV6-4 to TRBJ2-3; no clear D gene. This CDR3 has 17 amino acids. CDR1 is MRHNA and CDR2 is SNTAGT in the germline V gene. Deletions cut 6 bases from V and 0 bases from J, with 19 bases between. DNA of the CDR3: TGTGCCAGCAGCCCCGACTCTGGTAGTGGGAGCACAGATACGCAGTATTTT. Translated: CASSPDSGSGSTDTQYF.

The chain has TRBV10-3 and TRBJ2-3; no clear D. Between the trimmed V and J ends, which lost 4 bases and 4 bases, there was a span of 9 bases. This CDR3 has 13 amino acids. CDR1 and CDR2 from the germline V gene are ENHRY and SYGVKD. CDR3 DNA sequence: TGTGCCATCAGTGCCGTCTCCGCAGATACGCAGTATTTT. This codes for CAISAVSADTQYF.

V gene TRBV10-2 combines with J gene TRBJ2-5; TRBD1 agrees at 10 bases. In germline, CDR1 is WSHSY, CDR2 SAAADI. The CDR3 loop spans 15 amino acids. V shed 3 bases, J shed 2 bases, and the junction held 3 bases outside the gene matches. The CDR3 region has the DNA TGCGCCAGCAGTGACCGGACAGGGGGGCAAGAGACCCAGTACTTC. Its protein product is CASSDRTGGQETQYF.

The chain uses TRBV28 and TRBJ1-5; no clear D gene. Germline V CDR1 and CDR2: MDHEN, SYDVKM. This CDR3 is 13 amino acids long. The germline V and J ends were trimmed by 4 bases and 6 bases, with 10 bases remaining between them. CDR3 in DNA: TGTGCCAGCAGTTCTAATTTGTTTCAGCCCCAGCATTTT. This gives the protein CASSSNLFQPQHF.

The gene calls are TRBV30 and TRBJ2-7; 11 bases are a match to TRBD2. The CDR3 runs 14 residues. Germline-derived CDR1 and CDR2 are GTSNPN and SVGIG (reference sequence). The ends lost 1 base at V and 6 bases at J; junction bases unmatched: 5. The CDR3 DNA reads TGTGCCTGGAGTGAGGTAGCGGGAGGGCTCGAGCAGTACTTC. Residues: CAWSEVAGGLEQYF.

The rearrangement joins TRBV7-9 to TRBJ2-7; possibly TRBD2 for D (6 bases). The V gene lost 5 bases and the J gene lost 7 bases, with 15 bases spanning the gap. Germline V lookup: CDR1 SEHNR, CDR2 FQNEAQ (reference sequence). The CDR3 has 13 residues. DNA for the CDR3: TGTGCCAGCAGCGAGAGACTAGGAAGAGAGCAGTACTTC. Residues: CASSERLGREQYF.

The V gene is TRBV7-9, the J gene TRBJ2-7; 8 positions agree with TRBD2. With V trimmed by 5 bases and J by 6 bases, 6 bases remained unmatched. The CDR3 is 13 residues long. Germline V gene lookup returns CDR1 SEHNR and CDR2 FQNEAQ (reference sequence). The CDR3 DNA reads TGTGCCAGCAGCCAAGCGGGAGCCAGCGAGCAGTACTTC. Amino acids: CASSQAGASEQYF. Looking up the rest from reference TRBV7-9 and TRBJ2-7 gives the full variable domain: DTGVSQNPRHKITKRGQNVTFRCDPISEHNRLYWYRQTLGQGPEFLTYFQNEAQLEKSRLLSDRFSAERPKGSFSTLEIQRTEQGDSAMYLCASSQAGASEQYFGPGTRLTVT.

This clone was picked up a small number of times. The genes are TRBV19 and TRBJ1-5, with 7 positions matching TRBD1. The trim removed 5 bases at V and 2 bases at J, leaving 6 bases unmatched. This CDR3 has 15 residues. The germline CDR1 and CDR2 sequences are LNHDA and SQIVND (reference sequence). The CDR3 DNA reads TGTGCCAGTAGTCCGACAGGGCGCGGCAATCAGCCCCAGCATTTT. It codes for CASSPTGRGNQPQHF.

The CDR3 DNA is TGTGCCAGCAGCTTGGTGAGGGCACCTGGGCGGAACACCGGGGAGCTGTTTTTT. Protein: CASSLVRAPGRNTGELFF. The rearrangement links TRBV5-4 to TRBJ2-2, with a weak D call TRBD2 (5 bases). Trimming removed 0 bases at V and 1 base at J, with 16 bases between. The CDR3 runs to 18 residues. Germline V lookup: CDR1 SGHNT, CDR2 YYREEE (reference sequence).

This clone was detected only once. The chain has TRBV19 and TRBJ1-5, with D uncertain. The germline V gene has CDR1 LNHDA and CDR2 SQIVND (reference sequence). The CDR3 is made up of 13 amino acids. Trimming took off 7 bases at V and 6 bases at J, with 13 bases between the two ends. The CDR3 loop is CASTPYRGQPQHF. CDR3 DNA sequence: TGTGCCAGTACCCCCTACCGGGGTCAGCCCCAGCATTTT.

V is TRBV9 and J is TRBJ2-5; the match to TRBD2 covers 8 bases. With the DNA end fitting TRBJ2-7 better, the J assignment may be wrong. The CDR3 sequence is 14 residues long. Germline values: CDR1 SGDLS, CDR2 YYNGEE. The CDR3 here is CASSPYGGGYEQYF. The DNA for the CDR3 is TGTGCCAGCAGCCCCTACGGGGGGGGCTACGAGCAGTACTTC.

This clone was recorded a few times. The chain recombines TRBV10-1 with TRBJ2-3; weak D call: TRBD1 (6 bases). Trimming stripped 6 bases from V and 4 bases from J, with 8 bases between. The length of the CDR3 is 12 residues. Germline V gene sequence: CDR1 WNHNN, CDR2 SYGVQD (reference sequence). As DNA, the CDR3 is TGCGCCAGCAGCACAGGGCCAGATACGCAGTATTTT. Translation gives CASSTGPDTQYF.

This clone has just one count. The chain uses TRBV5-1 and TRBJ2-5, with a possible D match to TRBD1 (6 bases). CDR3 length equals 18 residues. The germline gives CDR1 SGHRS, CDR2 YFSETQ. V lost 0 bases, J lost 0 bases, and 18 bases lay in between. The CDR3 here is CASSLALRGQWYQETQYF. DNA of the CDR3: TGCGCCAGCAGCTTGGCCCTTCGTGGACAGTGGTACCAAGAGACCCAGTACTTC. The variable domain in full, with the rest retrieved from reference TRBV5-1 and TRBJ2-5, is KAGVTQTPRYLIKTRGQQVTLSCSPISGHRSVSWYQQTPGQGLQFLFEYFSETQRNKGNFPGRFSGRQFSNSRSEMNVSTLELGDSALYLCASSLALRGQWYQETQYFGPGTRLLVL.